Described below is a single T cell receptor (beta chain) sequence and its context. This sample is drawn from a study of a mutant IDH1 vaccine in newly diagnosed glioma. Study as a whole: Earlier care involved radiotherapy, temozolomide, or both, and the majority received both.

The CDR3 extends over 13 amino acids. Losses at the gene ends were 8 bases for V and 7 bases for J; bases not matched to a gene: 7. CDR1 is MNHEY and CDR2 is SMNVEV in the germline V gene (reference sequence). Data came from immunoSEQ multiplex PCR; TCRdb stores just in-frame clones and leaves some out. The sample has 50,000 or so clones; approximately 80% are singletons. The time point was: baseline, week 1 (first vaccination visit). Described treatment: pre-vaccination baseline after standard-of-care therapy. The receptor's source is a man younger than 30 with glioma. V and J are TRBV27 and TRBJ1-5; the match to TRBD1 covers 8 bases. This material consisted of PBMCs, taken from a glioma patient treated with radiotherapy, temozolomide or both. The CDR3 DNA is TGTGCCAGCGGAGACAGGGGAGGCCAGCCCCAGCATTTT. Translation: CASGDRGGQPQHF.